The rows below give T cell receptor beta chains drawn from one sample of a study of graft-versus-host responses after intestinal transplantation. The antigens for these receptors are not known. This table comes from immunoSEQ multiplex PCR, and its TCRdb copy is limited to in-frame clones, with some not included. Found here are roughly 120,000 clones, about nine tenths of them singletons; the top ten hold about 0.18%. The sequences come from unstimulated CD4+ T cells sorted from spleen or lymph node cells, collected before intestinal transplant. The receptors shown here come from a human donor who received an intestinal transplant. The CDR3 runs from the conserved cysteine through the conserved F or W. D genes are given only for firm matches. Clone size is stated in some rows and not others, as once, few, many or a class when expanded.

j_gene | d_gene | abundance | v_gene | CDR3nt | CDR3aa
TRBJ1-1 | - | - | TRBV2 | TGTGCCAGCGATGTAAGGGGCTTCAACACTGAAGCTTTCTTT | CASDVRGFNTEAFF
TRBJ1-1 | - | - | TRBV21-1 | TGTGCCAGCAGCAAAGACCACAGGACGAACACTGAAGCTTTCTTT | CASSKDHRTNTEAFF
TRBJ2-7 | - | - | TRBV6-6 | TGTGCCAGCGCCTACAGGGAAGGGGCCTACGAGCAGTACTTC | CASAYREGAYEQYF
TRBJ1-5 | - | - | TRBV7-2 | TGTGCCAGCAGTCTCGGACCCGGGAAAAATCAGCCCCAGCATTTT | CASSLGPGKNQPQHF
TRBJ2-7 | TRBD2 | once | TRBV9 | TGTGCCAGCAGTGCCACAACCGGACTAGCGGGACAATTCCCCTACGAGCAGTACTTC | CASSATTGLAGQFPYEQYF
TRBJ1-4 | - | - | TRBV7-9 | TGTGCCAGCAGCTTAGAAGCTGCAACTAATGAAAAACTGTTTTTT | CASSLEAATNEKLFF
TRBJ2-7 | - | - | TRBV14 | TGTGCCAGCAGCCAAGACGGTCCCTACGAGCAGTACTTC | CASSQDGPYEQYF
TRBJ1-5 | TRBD1 | once | TRBV7-9 | TGTGCCAGCAGCTTTGGACCCCAGGGGGTTAATCAGCCCCAGCATTTT | CASSFGPQGVNQPQHF
TRBJ2-7 | - | once | TRBV15 | TGTGCCACCAGCAGAGATATCAGGGTCGACGAGCAGTACTTC | CATSRDIRVDEQYF
TRBJ1-5 | - | - | TRBV2 | TGTGCCAGCAACACAGGGAAAAATCAGCCCCAGCATTTT | CASNTGKNQPQHF
TRBJ2-3 | - | - | TRBV28 | TGTGCCACAGGGATCTCAGATACGCAGTATTTT | CATGISDTQYF